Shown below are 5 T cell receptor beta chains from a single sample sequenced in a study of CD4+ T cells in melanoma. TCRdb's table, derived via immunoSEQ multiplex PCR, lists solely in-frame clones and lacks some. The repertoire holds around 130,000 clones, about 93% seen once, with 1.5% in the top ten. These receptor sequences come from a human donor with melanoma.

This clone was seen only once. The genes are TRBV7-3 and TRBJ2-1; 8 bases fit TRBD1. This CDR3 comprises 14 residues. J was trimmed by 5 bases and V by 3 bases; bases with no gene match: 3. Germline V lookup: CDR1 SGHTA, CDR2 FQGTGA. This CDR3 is CASSLGQANNEQFF. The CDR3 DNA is TGTGCCAGCAGCTTGGGACAGGCAAACAATGAGCAGTTCTTC.

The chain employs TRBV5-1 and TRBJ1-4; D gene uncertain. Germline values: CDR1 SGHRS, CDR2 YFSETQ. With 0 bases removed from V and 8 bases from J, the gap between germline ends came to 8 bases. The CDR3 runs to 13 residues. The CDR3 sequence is CASSLGMAEKLFF. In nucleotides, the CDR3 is TGCGCCAGCAGCTTGGGGATGGCAGAAAAACTGTTTTTT. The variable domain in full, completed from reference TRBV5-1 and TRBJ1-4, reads KAGVTQTPRYLIKTRGQQVTLSCSPISGHRSVSWYQQTPGQGLQFLFEYFSETQRNKGNFPGRFSGRQFSNSRSEMNVSTLELGDSALYLCASSLGMAEKLFFGSGTQLSVL.

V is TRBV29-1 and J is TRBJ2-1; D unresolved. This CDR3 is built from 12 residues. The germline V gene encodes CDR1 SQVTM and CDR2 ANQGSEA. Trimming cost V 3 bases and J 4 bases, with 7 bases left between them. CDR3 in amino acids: CSVDAEYNEQFF. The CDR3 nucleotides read TGCAGCGTTGACGCGGAATACAATGAGCAGTTCTTC.

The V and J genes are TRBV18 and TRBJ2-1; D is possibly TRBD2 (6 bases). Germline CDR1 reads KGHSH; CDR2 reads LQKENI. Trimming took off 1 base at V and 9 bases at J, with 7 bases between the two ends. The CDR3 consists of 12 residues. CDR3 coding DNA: TGTGCCAGCTCACCACTGGGGGGTGAGCAGTTCTTC. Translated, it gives CASSPLGGEQFF.

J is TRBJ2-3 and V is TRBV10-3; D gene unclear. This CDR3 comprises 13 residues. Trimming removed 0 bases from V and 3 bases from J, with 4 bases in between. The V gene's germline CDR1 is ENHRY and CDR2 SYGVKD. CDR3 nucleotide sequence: TGTGCCATCAGTGAGTCGAGGACAGATACGCAGTATTTT. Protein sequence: CAISESRTDTQYF.